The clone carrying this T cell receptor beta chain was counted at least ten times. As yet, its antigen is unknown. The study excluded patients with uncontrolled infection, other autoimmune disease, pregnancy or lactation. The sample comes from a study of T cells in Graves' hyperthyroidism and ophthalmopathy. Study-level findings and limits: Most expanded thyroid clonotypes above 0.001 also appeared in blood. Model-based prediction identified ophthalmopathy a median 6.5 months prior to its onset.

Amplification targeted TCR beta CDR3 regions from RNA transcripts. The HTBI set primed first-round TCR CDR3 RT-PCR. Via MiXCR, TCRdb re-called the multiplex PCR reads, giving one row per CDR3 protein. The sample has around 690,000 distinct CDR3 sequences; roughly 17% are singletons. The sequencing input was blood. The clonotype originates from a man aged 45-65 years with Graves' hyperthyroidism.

The CDR3 DNA reads as TGTGCCAGCAGTTCGGACTCGCAGGGGGCGTACGAGCAGTACTTC. Its protein product is CASSSDSQGAYEQYF. The chain has TRBV28 and TRBJ2-7, with 8 bases matching TRBD1. CDR1 is MDHEN, CDR2 SYDVKM, per germline. V shed 4 bases and J 4 bases; nucleotides not matched to a gene: 9. The CDR3 spans 15 residues. Full variable domain (outside the CDR3, taken from reference TRBV28 and TRBJ2-7): DVKVTQSSRYLVKRTGEKVFLECVQDMDHENMFWYRQDPGLGLRLIYFSYDVKMKEKGDIPEGYSVSREKKERFSLILESASTNQTSMYLCASSSDSQGAYEQYFGPGTRLTVT.